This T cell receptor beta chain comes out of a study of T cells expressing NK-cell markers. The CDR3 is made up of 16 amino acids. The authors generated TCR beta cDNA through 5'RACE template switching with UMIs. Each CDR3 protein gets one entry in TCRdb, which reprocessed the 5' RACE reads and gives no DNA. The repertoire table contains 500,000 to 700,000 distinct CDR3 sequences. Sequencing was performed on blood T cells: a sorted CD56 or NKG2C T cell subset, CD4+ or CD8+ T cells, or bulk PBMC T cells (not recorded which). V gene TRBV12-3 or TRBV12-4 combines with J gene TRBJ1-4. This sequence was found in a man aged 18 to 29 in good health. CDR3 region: CASSRGLPATNEKLFF.